This is a list of T cell receptor beta chains from one sample in a study of T cells expressing NK-cell markers. Each CDR3 protein gets one entry in TCRdb, which reprocessed the 5' RACE reads and gives no DNA. The table for this sample gives about 150,000 distinct CDR3 sequences. Sample: blood T cells: a sorted CD56 or NKG2C T cell subset, CD4+ or CD8+ T cells, or bulk PBMC T cells (not recorded which). The source of these receptors is a woman aged 50 to 60 in good health. Each CDR3 is given with its conserved first and last residue.

TRBJ2-1	TRBV14	CASSRTAGTKSSYNEQFF
TRBJ2-2	TRBV13	CASTPSIVGENGELFF
TRBJ2-7	TRBV7-9	CASAVQGRLAGSYEQYF
TRBJ1-1	TRBV4-1	CASSQDRAPGDTEAFF
TRBJ2-1	TRBV24-1	CATSVAGADNEQFF
TRBJ2-3	TRBV5-1	CASSLEDQTDTQYF
TRBJ2-2	TRBV20-1	CSARDLRGLAGSGELFF
TRBJ2-2	TRBV4-1	CASSQDFRELFF
TRBJ2-1	TRBV10-3	CAISELDGKLSYNEQFF
TRBJ1-4	TRBV15	CATSRIGQGGEKLFF
TRBJ2-7	TRBV4-1	CASSQDGQGAYEQYF
TRBJ1-2	TRBV12-3/TRBV12-4	CASSLGEGENYGYTF
TRBJ1-1	TRBV4-1	CASSHPRMNTEAFF
TRBJ2-1	TRBV14	CASSSVAGSYNEQFF
TRBJ1-1	TRBV4-1	CASSQGLTGGPNTEAFF
TRBJ2-5	TRBV13	CASSLDDQETQYF
TRBJ1-2	TRBV18	CASSPDGRAIYGYTF
TRBJ2-2	TRBV30	CAWRGRRLNTGELFF
TRBJ2-1	TRBV12-3/TRBV12-4	CASSRASSYNEQFF
TRBJ2-3	TRBV4-1	CASTGGARLPTTDTQYF
TRBJ1-2	TRBV7-8	CASSSQQGFYGYTF
TRBJ2-4	TRBV10-1	CARPGGAMAKNIQYF
TRBJ2-3	TRBV7-6	CASSDHRETHIGTDTQYF